This T cell receptor (beta chain) was observed in a study of T-cell reconstitution after alpha-beta-depleted transplantation in children listed by TCRdb under 2016. The study in broad terms: Using TCR repertoire profiling, the study followed T-cell immune reconstitution in a quantitative way in children after TCRalphabeta/CD19-depleted allogeneic hematopoietic cell transplantation.

The sample's treatment or condition label, in plain terms: allogeneic hematopoietic cell transplantation with graft depleted of TCRalphabeta T cells and CD19 B cells. TCRalphabeta/CD19-depleted allogeneic hematopoietic cell grafts were given to the transplant recipients, all of whom were children. Here is what the overall study found, with its caveats: The high TCRbeta diversity at day 60 in some patients was ascribed to recipient T cells and intrathymic progenitors that had survived conditioning. The frequencies of hyperexpanded clones fell over the following months, and after one year, T-cell counts and TCRbeta diversity were mostly attributed to newly produced T cells. The apparently early recovery of alphabetaT-cell counts about two months after transplant reportedly depended on only several hundred rapidly expanded clones that came from non-depleted graft cells.

The method was PCR. Sequencing relied on an Illumina HiSeq 2500. To normalize quantification of the TCRbeta repertoire, the TCR libraries were built with molecular barcoding that relied on unique molecular identifiers. TCRdb reprocessed the public reads (quality trimming at Q25 with fastp, clone calling with MiXCR) and kept in-frame beta chains. A single entry per CDR3 protein holds the most common genes and DNA from its merged rows. For this sample the table gives a few hundred thousand distinct CDR3 sequences, of which over 25% were detected only once. Under 45% of the sample belongs to the ten largest clones. Taken from cysteine to phenylalanine, the CDR3 has 13 residues. Only the CDR3 DNA is retained, 39 bases long and in frame from the first base. V loses 0 bases of germline sequence and J loses 7 bases, and the interval between the two ends is 10 bases. CDR1 SGHRS and CDR2 YFSETQ are derived from the germline V gene.

This clonotype was counted between two and nine times. What antigen it recognizes has not been identified. Base qualities are not provided; no much larger clone lies one nucleotide away. Here the sequenced sample was PBMCs, taken before TCRalphabeta/CD19-depleted stem cell transplant. The sequence joins TRBV5-1 to TRBJ2-5; a confident D gene designation cannot be given. The receptor was derived from a boy in the first two years of life with Wiskott-Aldrich syndrome, due to receive a stem cell transplant. The CDR3 region reads CASSLVRSGTQYF. The nucleotides are TGCGCCAGCAGCTTGGTTCGTTCGGGGACCCAGTACTTC.